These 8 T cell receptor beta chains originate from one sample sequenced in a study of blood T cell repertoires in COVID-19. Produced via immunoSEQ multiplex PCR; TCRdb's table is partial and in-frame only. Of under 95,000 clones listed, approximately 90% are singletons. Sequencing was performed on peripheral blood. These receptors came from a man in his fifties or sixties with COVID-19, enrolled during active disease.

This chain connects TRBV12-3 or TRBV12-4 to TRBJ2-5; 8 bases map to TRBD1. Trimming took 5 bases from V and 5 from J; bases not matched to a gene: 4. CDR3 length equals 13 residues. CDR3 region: CASSQTGGETQYF. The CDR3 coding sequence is TGTGCCAGCAGTCAAACAGGGGGGGAGACCCAGTACTTC.

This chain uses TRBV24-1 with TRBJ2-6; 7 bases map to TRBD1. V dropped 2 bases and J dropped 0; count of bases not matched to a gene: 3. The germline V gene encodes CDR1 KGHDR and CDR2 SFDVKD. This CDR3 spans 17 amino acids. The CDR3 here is CATSDSTGLSGANVLTF. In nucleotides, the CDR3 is TGTGCCACCAGTGATTCGACAGGGCTCTCTGGGGCCAACGTCCTGACTTTC.

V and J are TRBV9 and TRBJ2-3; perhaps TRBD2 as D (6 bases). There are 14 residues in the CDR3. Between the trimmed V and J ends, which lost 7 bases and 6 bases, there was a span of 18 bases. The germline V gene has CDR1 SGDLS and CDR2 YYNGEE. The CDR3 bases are TGTGCCAGCGCCGGAACTAGCCCCGACGATACGCAGTATTTT. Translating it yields CASAGTSPDDTQYF.

As DNA, the CDR3 is TGCGCCAGCAGCTGGGGGGGGACTAGCGACCCCGAGCAGTACTTC. Translated, it gives CASSWGGTSDPEQYF. The chain employs TRBV5-1 and TRBJ2-7; TRBD2 agrees at 10 bases. V lost 3 bases and J lost 6; bases outside the gene matches: 9. Germline-derived CDR1 and CDR2 are SGHRS and YFSETQ. The CDR3 totals 15 residues.

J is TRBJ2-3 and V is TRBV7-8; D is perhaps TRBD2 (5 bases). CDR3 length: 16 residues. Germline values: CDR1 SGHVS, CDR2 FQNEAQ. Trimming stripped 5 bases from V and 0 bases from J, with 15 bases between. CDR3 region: CASSQRGRTSTDTQYF. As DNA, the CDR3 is TGTGCCAGCAGCCAGAGAGGGCGGACTAGCACAGATACGCAGTATTTT.

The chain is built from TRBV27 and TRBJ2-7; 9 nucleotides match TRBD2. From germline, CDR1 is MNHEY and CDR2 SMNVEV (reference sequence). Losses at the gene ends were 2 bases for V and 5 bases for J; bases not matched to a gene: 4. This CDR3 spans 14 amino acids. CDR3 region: CASSLAGLANEQYF. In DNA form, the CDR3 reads TGTGCCAGCAGTTTAGCCGGACTAGCGAACGAGCAGTACTTC.

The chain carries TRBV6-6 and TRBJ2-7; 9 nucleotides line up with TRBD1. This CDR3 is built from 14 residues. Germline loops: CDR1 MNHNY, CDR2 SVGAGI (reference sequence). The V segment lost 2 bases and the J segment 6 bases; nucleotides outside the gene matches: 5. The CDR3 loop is CASSYGTGKGEQYV. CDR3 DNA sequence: TGTGCCAGCAGTTACGGGACAGGGAAGGGCGAGCAGTACGTC.

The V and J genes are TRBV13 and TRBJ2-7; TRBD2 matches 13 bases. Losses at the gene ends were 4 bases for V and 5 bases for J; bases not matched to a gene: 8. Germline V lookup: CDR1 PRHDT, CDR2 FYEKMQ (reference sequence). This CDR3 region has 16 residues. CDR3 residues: CASSWGLAGPGHEQYF. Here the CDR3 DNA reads TGTGCCAGCAGCTGGGGACTAGCGGGGCCCGGTCACGAGCAGTACTTC. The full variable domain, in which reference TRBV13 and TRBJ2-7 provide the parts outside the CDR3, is AAGVIQSPRHLIKEKRETATLKCYPIPRHDTVYWYQQGPGQDPQFLISFYEKMQSDKGSIPDRFSAQQFSDYHSELNMSSLELGDSALYFCASSWGLAGPGHEQYFGPGTRLTVT.